What follows is one TCR beta chain and its context. These data belong to a study of memory CD4+ T cells and cytomegalovirus serostatus. The sort gate was single viable CD3+CD4+CD8-CD45RO+ cells for memory CD4+ T cells. CD4+ T cells were isolated by positive magnetic selection. Assay used: immunoSEQ multiplex PCR; TCRdb lists only in-frame clones, some missing. Of 55,000 or so clones listed, around 83% were seen once; the top ten hold about 1.4%. Germline CDR1 is SQVTM and CDR2 is ANQGSEA. Between the trimmed V and J ends, which lost 5 bases and 4 bases, there was a span of 17 bases. The CDR3 is made up of 14 amino acids.

The chain joins TRBV29-1 to TRBJ2-5, with TRBD1 as a possible D gene (6 bases). This receptor was taken from an adult in good health and CMV-seropositive. The sequencing sample was made of memory CD4+ T cells from blood. The CDR3 DNA reads TGCAGCGTTCACTACACCGGGACACGAGAGACCCAGTACTTC. Encoded protein: CSVHYTGTRETQYF.